The TCR beta chain under discussion was sequenced for a study of shared clonotypes between healthy human individuals. For the study at large: Every donor yielded three CD4 naive, three CD4 memory, two CD8 naive and one CD8 memory plate. Study-level points and caveats: For naive CD4 cells, roughly 5% of clonotypes were shared across a handful of donors.

V was trimmed by 11 bases and J by 7 bases, leaving 18 bases between them. Germline V gene lookup returns CDR1 SEHNR and CDR2 FQNEAQ (reference sequence). CDR3 length: 13 amino acids. Investigators spread the genomic DNA of each subset evenly over several immunoSEQ plates. Sorted-subset replicate PCR reactions contained 150 to 200 ng DNA, corresponding to approximately 30,000 T cell genomes. Profiled with immunoSEQ multiplex PCR; TCRdb holds only in-frame clones, not every one. The table lists 2 million to 2.5 million clones, more than 90% of them singletons, with 0.1% to 0.15% in the top ten. Points on this clone: Its antigen is still unknown.

Sample: naive CD4+ T cells sorted from blood. Subset described: CD45RA+ positively selected. The sequence was collected from a man aged 18-30 years in good health. The gene calls are TRBV7-9 and TRBJ2-1; perhaps D is TRBD1 or TRBD2 (6 bases each). The DNA for the CDR3 is TGTGCCTCGAGGGGGGATCTAGGGAATGAGCAGTTCTTC. Protein sequence: CASRGDLGNEQFF. The entire variable domain, with the rest obtained from reference TRBV7-9 and TRBJ2-1, is as follows: DTGVSQNPRHKITKRGQNVTFRCDPISEHNRLYWYRQTLGQGPEFLTYFQNEAQLEKSRLLSDRFSAERPKGSFSTLEIQRTEQGDSAMYLCASRGDLGNEQFFGPGTRLTVL.